This TCR beta chain was documented in a study of T cells expressing NK-cell markers. Study information: TCR beta repertoires came from sorted CD3+CD56+NKG2C+, CD3+CD56+NKG2C- and CD3+CD56-NKG2C+ T cells. Most of the eight sequenced donors tested HCMV-seropositive; one tested seronegative.

Comments on this clonotype: The target antigen is unknown.

TCRdb reanalyzed the 5' RACE reads, giving one entry per CDR3 protein sequence and no DNA. The listing contains about 260,000 distinct CDR3 sequences. The CDR3 consists of 14 residues. Per germline, CDR1 SGHRS and CDR2 YFSETQ. The study's findings and limits: The CD3+CD56-NKG2C+ fraction was also led by these clonotypes in several donors.

This clonotype originated in a man aged 18 to 30 in good health. Input material: blood T cells: a sorted CD56 or NKG2C T cell subset, CD4+ or CD8+ T cells, or bulk PBMC T cells (not recorded which). The chain uses TRBV5-1 and TRBJ1-2. The CDR3 here is CASSLGQSNYGYTF. Based on the CDR3 plus reference TRBV5-1 and TRBJ1-2, the full variable domain is KAGVTQTPRYLIKTRGQQVTLSCSPISGHRSVSWYQQTPGQGLQFLFEYFSETQRNKGNFPGRFSGRQFSNSRSEMNVSTLELGDSALYLCASSLGQSNYGYTFGSGTRLTVV.